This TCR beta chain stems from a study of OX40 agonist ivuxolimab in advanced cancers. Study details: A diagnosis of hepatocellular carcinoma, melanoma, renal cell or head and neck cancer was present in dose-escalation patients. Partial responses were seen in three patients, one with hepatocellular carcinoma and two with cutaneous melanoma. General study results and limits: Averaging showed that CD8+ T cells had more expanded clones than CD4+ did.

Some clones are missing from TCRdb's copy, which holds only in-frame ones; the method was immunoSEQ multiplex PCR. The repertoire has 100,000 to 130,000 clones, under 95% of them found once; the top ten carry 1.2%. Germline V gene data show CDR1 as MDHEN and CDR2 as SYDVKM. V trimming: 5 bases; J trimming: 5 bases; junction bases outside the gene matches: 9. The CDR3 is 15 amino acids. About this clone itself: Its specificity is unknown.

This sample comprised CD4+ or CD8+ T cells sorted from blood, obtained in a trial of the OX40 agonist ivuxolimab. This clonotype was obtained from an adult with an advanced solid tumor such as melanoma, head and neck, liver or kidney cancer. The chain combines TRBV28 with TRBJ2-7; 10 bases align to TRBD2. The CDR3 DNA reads TGTGCCAGCAGTGGGGGACTAGCGATAGTGCACGAGCAGTACTTC. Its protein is CASSGGLAIVHEQYF.